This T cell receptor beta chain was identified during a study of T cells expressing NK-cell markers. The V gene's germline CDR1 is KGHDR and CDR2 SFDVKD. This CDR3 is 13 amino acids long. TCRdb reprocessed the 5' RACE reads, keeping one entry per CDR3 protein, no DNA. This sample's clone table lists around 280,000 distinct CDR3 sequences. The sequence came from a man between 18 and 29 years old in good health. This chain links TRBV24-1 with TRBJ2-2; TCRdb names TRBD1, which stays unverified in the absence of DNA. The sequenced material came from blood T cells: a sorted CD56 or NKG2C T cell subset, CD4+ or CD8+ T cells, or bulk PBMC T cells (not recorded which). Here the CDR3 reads CATSDRVDRELFF.